This T cell receptor (beta chain) derives from a study of blood T cell repertoires in COVID-19 (dated by TCRdb to the early 2020s). General notes on the study: Collaborator samples came from the United States, Italy and Spain and covered acute and convalescent phases of COVID-19. The material from the prospective study consisted of cDNA or gDNA derived from T cells, B-cell-depleted T cells, or PBMCs. The dataset comprised deeply sampled blood TCRbeta repertoires from subjects exposed to, actively infected with, or recovered from COVID-19. The repertoires were made available in a free public database intended to serve as a resource for research on the immune response to SARS-CoV-2. Samples were obtained from the ongoing ImmuneRACE study (first 160 participants) and from about 1,300 subjects provided by 6 global collaborators. Nearly every sample came with metadata listing a de-identified subject ID, COVID-19 status, age in years and sex. Where available, HLA class I and class II types were obtained from metadata supplied by the sample provider rather than from assay-based typing. The paper as a whole reports these results and caveats: Clinical and demographic metadata were provided uncurated, with the amount varying by source and participant.

The immunoSEQ Assay, a bias-controlled multiplex PCR, was used to amplify TCRbeta CDR3 regions from genomic DNA. Per the source publication's procedure: Within the assay, amplification of reference gene primers was used to estimate how many nucleated cells each sample contained. To quantify the absolute abundance of each unique TCRbeta CDR3 rearrangement, sequence reads were collapsed and filtered. For each sample, productive Simpson clonality was calculated as the square root of Simpson's diversity index over productive rearrangements. Imported from immuneACCESS, the table was reduced by TCRdb to in-frame sequences with V and J called. These copies leave out some clones; in studies compared against another copy, an unresolved V gene accounts for under half, and the cause of the remainder is not known. V, J and clone size were drawn from that table, and D and trimming were deduced from the DNA. The sample yields approximately 320,000 clones; roughly 85% were counted once. In total, the top ten clones hold 7.2% of the sample.

The junction shows trimming of 4 bases on V and 7 bases on J, and the gene matches do not reach 11 bases of it. Looking up the germline V gene yields CDR1 SGHRS and CDR2 YFSETQ. Reading from cysteine to phenylalanine, the CDR3 counts 17 amino acids. Left in the record is the CDR3 DNA by itself, 51 bases read in frame from the first base. Points on this clone: Which antigen it targets is not known. Base qualities are missing; no much larger clone stands one base away.

Whole blood was collected in K2EDTA tubes by collaborating institutions according to the institutions' own protocols. For TCRbeta analysis, collaborator samples were shipped as frozen whole blood, as isolated PBMCs, or as DNA extracted from either sample type. Input material: peripheral blood. The TCR sequence derives from a human donor in a cohort sampled during active COVID-19. This chain joins TRBV5-1 to TRBJ2-2; 12 bases in the junction line up with TRBD2. The CDR3 here reads CASSRRTSGAYGGELFF. The DNA reads TGCGCCAGCAGCCGGAGGACTAGCGGGGCTTACGGCGGGGAGCTGTTTTTT.